This T cell receptor (beta chain) comes out of a study of beta chain features in type 1 diabetes. Study-wide results and limits: For patients and controls alike, PCR might favor shorter templates to the same degree. Within each of all four CD4+ subsets, Type 1 diabetes patients had TCRB CDR3s that were moderately but significantly shorter. Cells that show high TCR expression could be over-represented by cDNA sequencing.

Sorting gave populations that all exceeded 95% purity. On this clone: Its antigen is unidentified.

CDR1 is SGHDN and CDR2 is FVKESK in the germline V gene. V was shortened by 1 base and J by 4 bases, with 9 bases between the two germline ends. The CDR3 runs 14 residues. The entirety of the isolated RNA underwent reverse transcription, so expressed TCRB transcripts were sequenced. Here immunoSEQ multiplex PCR was the method, and the copy in TCRdb shows in-frame clones only, minus some. Of about 230,000 clones listed, 15% to 20% are singletons. Sequences were obtained from naive CD4+ T cells from blood. The genes are TRBV14 and TRBJ2-3; D not resolved. The sequence was obtained from a man younger than 45 with type 1 diabetes. Here the CDR3 DNA reads TGTGCCAGCAGCCAAGGATGGGTTCCAGATACGCAGTATTTT. It encodes CASSQGWVPDTQYF.